Detailed here is one T cell receptor (beta chain). Its antigen is still unknown. TCRdb processed the RT-PCR reads anew with MiXCR; each CDR3 protein has one entry. The sample includes around 790,000 distinct CDR3 sequences, about 20% seen only once; the top ten take roughly 10%. This sample stems from a study of response to subunit inactivated influenza vaccine. Findings of the study overall: Authors suggested that a seasonal influenza vaccination recruits few new T cells each time.

This CDR3 comprises 14 residues. The J segment lost 5 bases and the V segment lost 4 bases, leaving 8 bases of the junction unmatched. CDR1 is LGHDT, CDR2 YNNKEL, per germline (reference sequence). The sequencing used PBMCs from blood, collected more than 4 days after vaccination. The TCR originated in a man aged 50 to 59 who received an inactivated influenza vaccine. The chain combines TRBV3-1 with TRBJ2-7; 7 bases agree with TRBD2. The CDR3 DNA is TGTGCCAGCAGCCCCTTTCCGGGAGGTCACGAGCAGTACTTC. This encodes CASSPFPGGHEQYF.